This is a list of T cell receptor beta chains from one sample in a study of T cell clones after liver transplantation. Measured with immunoSEQ multiplex PCR; TCRdb has only the in-frame clones, and not every one. Of under 150,000 clones listed, roughly nine tenths were seen once; the top ten hold around 0.8%. The starting material was CD4+ T cells from blood, obtained 12 months after liver transplant. These TCRs come from a human patient who received a liver transplant. Part of the T cell pool may stem from the graft donor. CDR3s include the opening cysteine and the closing phenylalanine or tryptophan. Fields, in order: D gene, J gene, V gene, clone size, CDR3 length, CDR3 DNA, CDR3 protein. The D gene is left open where the match is weak. Rows may omit the clone size; those that give it use once, few, many or a size class.

TRBD2,TRBJ2-2,TRBV19,NA,15,TGTGCCAGTAGGCGTAGCGGGACGAACACCGGGGAGCTGTTTTTT,CASRRSGTNTGELFF
NA,TRBJ1-4,TRBV19,NA,17,TGTGCCAGTACCCGCTCGATTGGACGGGCAACTAATGAAAAACTGTTTTTT,CASTRSIGRATNEKLFF
NA,TRBJ1-1,TRBV7-9,NA,16,TGTGCCAGCAGCTTAAGCAGGGCAGCGGGTAGGACTGAAGCTTTCTTT,CASSLSRAAGRTEAFF
NA,TRBJ2-5,TRBV5-6,NA,14,TGTGCCAGCAGCTTGGAGGCGGAGAGGGAGACCCAGTACTTC,CASSLEAERETQYF
TRBD1,TRBJ1-4,TRBV6-1,few,13,TGTGCCAGCGATGGACAGGGGGCGGCTAAACTGTTTTTT,CASDGQGAAKLFF
TRBD2,TRBJ2-1,TRBV7-9,NA,15,TGTGCCAGCAGGGCCGGGACTAGCGGGATTAATGAGCAGTTCTTC,CASRAGTSGINEQFF
TRBD1,TRBJ1-5,TRBV2,NA,15,TGTGCCAGCGGTAGAGAGGGGGCCGGGGGACAGCCCCAGCATTTT,CASGREGAGGQPQHF
NA,TRBJ1-2,TRBV11-2,NA,12,TGTGCCAGCAGCTTAGGAGTCCAGTCCCCCACCTTC,CASSLGVQSPTF
NA,TRBJ2-7,TRBV5-1,few,15,TGCGCCAGCAGCCAGCAGGCGACAGCAACCTACGAGCAGTACTTC,CASSQQATATYEQYF
NA,TRBJ2-3,TRBV29-1,NA,15,TGCAGCGGATATAGCAGGACGCGAAGCACAGATACGCAGTATTTT,CSGYSRTRSTDTQYF
TRBD1,TRBJ2-2,TRBV4-3,NA,18,TGCGCCAGCAGCCAAGAAGGGGGACAGTTCAATCCCACCGGGGAGCTGTTTTTT,CASSQEGGQFNPTGELFF
TRBD1,TRBJ1-4,TRBV5-4,NA,15,TGTGCCAGCAGCTTCGGAAGGACAGGGGTCGAAAAACTGTTTTTT,CASSFGRTGVEKLFF
NA,TRBJ2-1,TRBV7-6,NA,16,TGTGCCAGCAGCTTATCCTGGGACCTACGGAACAATGAGCAGTTCTTC,CASSLSWDLRNNEQFF
TRBD2,TRBJ2-2,TRBV11-2,NA,15,TGTGCCAGCAGCTTGGGACTAGTTTCCACCGGGGAGCTGTTTTTT,CASSLGLVSTGELFF